This T cell receptor beta chain was found in a study of blood T cell repertoires in COVID-19. The wider study: Donors in the United States, Italy and Spain gave samples during acute or convalescent COVID-19. Nucleic acid was either cDNA or gDNA, and it came from T cells, B-cell-depleted T cells, or PBMCs.

The V gene's germline CDR1 is SGHRS and CDR2 YFSETQ. The J segment lost 9 bases and the V segment lost 3 bases, leaving 8 bases of the junction unmatched. The CDR3 consists of 15 residues. The data were produced by immunoSEQ multiplex PCR, yet TCRdb's version contains in-frame clones alone and is incomplete. Here the sample spans just over 95,000 clones, around nine tenths being singletons. Sequences were obtained from peripheral blood. The receptor comes from a human donor in a cohort sampled during active COVID-19. This rearrangement joins TRBV5-1 to TRBJ2-1, with 11 bases that match TRBD2. CDR3 region: CASSWSTSGSGEQFF. The DNA of the CDR3 is TGCGCCAGCAGCTGGTCCACTAGCGGGAGTGGTGAGCAGTTCTTC.